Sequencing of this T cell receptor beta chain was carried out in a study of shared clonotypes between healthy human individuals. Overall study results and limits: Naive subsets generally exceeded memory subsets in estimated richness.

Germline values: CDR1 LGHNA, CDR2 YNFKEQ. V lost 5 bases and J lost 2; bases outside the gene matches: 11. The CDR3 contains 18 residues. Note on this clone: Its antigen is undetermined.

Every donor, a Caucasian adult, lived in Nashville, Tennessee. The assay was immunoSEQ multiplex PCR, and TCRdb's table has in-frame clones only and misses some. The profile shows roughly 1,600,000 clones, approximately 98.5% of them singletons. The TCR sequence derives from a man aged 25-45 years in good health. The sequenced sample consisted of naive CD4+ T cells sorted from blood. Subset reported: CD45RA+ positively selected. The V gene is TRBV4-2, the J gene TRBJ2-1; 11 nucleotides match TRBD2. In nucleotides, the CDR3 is TGTGCCAGCAGCAAGGGACTAGCGGAAGGAATACCCTACAATGAGCAGTTCTTC. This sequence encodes CASSKGLAEGIPYNEQFF.